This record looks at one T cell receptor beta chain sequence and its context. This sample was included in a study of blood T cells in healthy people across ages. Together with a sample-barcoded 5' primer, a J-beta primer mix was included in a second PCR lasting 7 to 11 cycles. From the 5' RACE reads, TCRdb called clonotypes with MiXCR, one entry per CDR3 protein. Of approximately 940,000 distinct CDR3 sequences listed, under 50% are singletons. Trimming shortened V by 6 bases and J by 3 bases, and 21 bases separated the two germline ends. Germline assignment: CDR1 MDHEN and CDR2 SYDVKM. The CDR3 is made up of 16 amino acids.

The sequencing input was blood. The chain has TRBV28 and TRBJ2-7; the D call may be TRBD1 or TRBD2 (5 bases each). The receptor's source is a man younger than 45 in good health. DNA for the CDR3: TGTGCCAGCAGCTCTAATGGGGGTTACCCCTACTACGAGCAGTACTTC. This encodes CASSSNGGYPYYEQYF.